A selection of T cell receptor beta chains follows, all from one sample in a study of blood T cell repertoires in COVID-19. Profiled with immunoSEQ multiplex PCR; TCRdb holds only in-frame clones, not every one. The sample contains 360,000 or so clones, roughly 90% of which appear only once. Material: PBMCs or T cells enriched from blood (not recorded which). These receptors all come from a woman younger than 45 who had recovered from COVID-19. Both conserved end residues are part of each CDR3. The D gene is left open where the match is weak. The size entry is marked missing in some rows and otherwise reads once, few, many or a size class.

D gene: NA; clone size: NA; J gene: TRBJ1-2; V gene: TRBV6-5; CDR3 protein: CASTRSEKGGYTF; CDR3 DNA: TGTGCCAGCACCCGATCTGAGAAGGGGGGCTACACCTTC
D gene: NA; clone size: NA; J gene: TRBJ1-2; V gene: TRBV5-4; CDR3 protein: CASSLVDQGYGYTF; CDR3 DNA: TGTGCCAGCAGCTTGGTTGATCAGGGGTATGGCTACACCTTC
D gene: NA; clone size: NA; J gene: TRBJ2-1; V gene: TRBV6-5; CDR3 protein: CASSYSEGYNEQFF; CDR3 DNA: TGTGCCAGCAGTTACTCCGAGGGCTACAATGAGCAGTTCTTC
D gene: TRBD1; clone size: NA; J gene: TRBJ2-5; V gene: TRBV5-1; CDR3 protein: CASSFGTGAQETQYF; CDR3 DNA: TGCGCCAGCAGCTTCGGGACAGGAGCACAAGAGACCCAGTACTTC
D gene: NA; clone size: NA; J gene: TRBJ1-1; V gene: TRBV29-1; CDR3 protein: CSVRTENTEAFF; CDR3 DNA: TGCAGCGTTAGGACAGAGAACACTGAAGCTTTCTTT
D gene: NA; clone size: NA; J gene: TRBJ1-5; V gene: TRBV28; CDR3 protein: CASSSETVRPQHF; CDR3 DNA: TGTGCCAGCAGTTCCGAGACAGTCCGGCCCCAGCATTTT
D gene: NA; clone size: NA; J gene: TRBJ1-5; V gene: TRBV7-2; CDR3 protein: CASSFSTYSNQPQHF; CDR3 DNA: TGTGCCAGCAGCTTTAGTACTTATAGCAATCAGCCCCAGCATTTT
D gene: TRBD1; clone size: few; J gene: TRBJ1-2; V gene: TRBV19; CDR3 protein: CASKRDRGFNYGYTF; CDR3 DNA: TGTGCCAGTAAAAGGGACAGGGGATTTAACTATGGCTACACCTTC
D gene: NA; clone size: NA; J gene: TRBJ1-5; V gene: TRBV30; CDR3 protein: CAWTPQGAVWGNQPQHF; CDR3 DNA: TGTGCCTGGACCCCACAGGGAGCGGTCTGGGGCAATCAGCCCCAGCATTTT
D gene: NA; clone size: NA; J gene: TRBJ1-6; V gene: TRBV5-1; CDR3 protein: CASSLLGERSPLHF; CDR3 DNA: TGCGCCAGCAGCCTTCTAGGGGAAAGATCACCCCTCCACTTT
D gene: NA; clone size: NA; J gene: TRBJ1-5; V gene: TRBV19; CDR3 protein: CASSIPLGRNQPQHF; CDR3 DNA: TGTGCCAGTAGTATACCCCTGGGGCGTAATCAGCCCCAGCATTTT